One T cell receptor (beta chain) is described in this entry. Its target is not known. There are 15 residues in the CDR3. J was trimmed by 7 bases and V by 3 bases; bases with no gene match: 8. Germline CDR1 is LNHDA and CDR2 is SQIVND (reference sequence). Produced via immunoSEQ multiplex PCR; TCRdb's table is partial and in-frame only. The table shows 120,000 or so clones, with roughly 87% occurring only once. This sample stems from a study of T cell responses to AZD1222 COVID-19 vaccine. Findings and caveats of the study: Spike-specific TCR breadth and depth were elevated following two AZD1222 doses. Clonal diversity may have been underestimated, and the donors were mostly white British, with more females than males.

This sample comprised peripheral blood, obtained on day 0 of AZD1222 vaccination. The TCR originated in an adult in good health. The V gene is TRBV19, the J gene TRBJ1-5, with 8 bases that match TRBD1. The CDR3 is CASSIEDRGGQPQHF. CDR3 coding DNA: TGTGCCAGTAGTATCGAAGACAGGGGAGGACAGCCCCAGCATTTT.